The subject of this entry is one T cell receptor (beta chain). Some clones are missing from TCRdb's copy, which holds only in-frame ones; the method was immunoSEQ multiplex PCR. This table has some 290,000 clones, about 86% appearing once. This sample is part of a study of blood T cell repertoires in COVID-19. V lost 3 bases and J lost 4, with 12 bases in between. CDR1 and CDR2 (germline): SNHLY, FYNNEI. The CDR3 contains 14 residues. Recruited during active infection, patients (from Seattle) were subsequently followed longitudinally. Sequenced: peripheral blood. The TCR was taken from a woman between 25 and 40 years old with COVID-19, enrolled during active disease. The chain uses TRBV2 and TRBJ1-2; D is possibly TRBD1 (6 bases). CDR3 loop: CASSEPGVVYGYTF. CDR3 nucleotide sequence: TGTGCCAGCAGTGAGCCAGGGGTGGTCTATGGCTACACCTTC.